These T cell receptor beta chains were read from a single sample in a study of OX40 agonist ivuxolimab in advanced cancers. Repertoires were generated with immunoSEQ multiplex PCR, while TCRdb's copy carries only in-frame clones and drops some. The top ten clones hold roughly 6% of a sample with about 74,000 clones, 75% to 95% of them seen once. The sample in question was CD4+ or CD8+ T cells sorted from blood, obtained in a trial of the OX40 agonist ivuxolimab. The receptors here all came from an adult with an advanced solid tumor such as melanoma, head and neck, liver or kidney cancer. Both conserved end residues are part of each CDR3. D genes are given only for firm matches. Expanded clones are given a class, and other clones once, few, many or no size at all.

-,-,TRBJ2-2,TRBV9,TGTGCCAGCAGCGTAGAGACAGCGAACACCGGGGAGCTGTTTTTT,CASSVETANTGELFF
-,-,TRBJ2-1,TRBV27,TGTGCCAGCAGTTTATCCAGGTACAATGAGCAGTTCTTC,CASSLSRYNEQFF
-,-,TRBJ2-3,TRBV5-4,TGTGCCAGCAGCTCCGACGGGGCCACAGATACGCAGTATTTT,CASSSDGATDTQYF
-,-,TRBJ1-4,TRBV27,TGTGCCAGCAGTTATTCCAGAGGTGAAAAACTGTTTTTT,CASSYSRGEKLFF
-,-,TRBJ2-7,TRBV28,TGTGCCAGCAGCCCCCGTGGGACCTACGAGCAGTACTTC,CASSPRGTYEQYF
-,-,TRBJ1-1,TRBV9,TGTGCCAGCAGCGTATCCTCGAACATGAACACTGAAGCTTTCTTT,CASSVSSNMNTEAFF
-,-,TRBJ2-5,TRBV27,TGTGCCAGCAGTTTAGGGACGGACCCTAGATCCCAGTACTTC,CASSLGTDPRSQYF
-,-,TRBJ2-1,TRBV19,TGTGCCAGTAGTAGTGGTGAGCAGTTCTTC,CASSSGEQFF
-,TRBD1,TRBJ1-4,TRBV27,TGTGCCAGCAGGCATGTCGACAGGGGTGAAAAACTGTTTTTT,CASRHVDRGEKLFF
once,TRBD1,TRBJ1-2,TRBV19,TGTGCCAGTAGTTACAGGGGAGATTATGGCTACACCTTC,CASSYRGDYGYTF
few,-,TRBJ1-5,TRBV27,TGTGCCAGCAGTTTCGGGGCCAATCAGCCCCAGCATTTT,CASSFGANQPQHF
-,-,TRBJ2-1,TRBV5-6,TGTGCCAGCAGCCCCGGGGGTAGTGGGGGCAATGAGCAGTTCTTC,CASSPGGSGGNEQFF
-,-,TRBJ1-4,TRBV25-1,TGTGCCAGCAGTGAATCGCGGAATAATGAAAAACTGTTTTTT,CASSESRNNEKLFF
-,-,TRBJ2-2,TRBV2,TGTGCCAGCAAAAATTACGGGTCAAACACCGGGGAGCTGTTTTTT,CASKNYGSNTGELFF
-,-,TRBJ2-7,TRBV5-6,TGTGCCAGCAGCTTCGGGACACGGTCGGGAGAGCAGTACTTC,CASSFGTRSGEQYF
-,-,TRBJ1-5,TRBV4-3,TGCGCCAGCAGCCAAGACGTAACGGCCTATAGCAATCAGCCCCAGCATTTT,CASSQDVTAYSNQPQHF
-,-,TRBJ2-3,TRBV19,TGTGCCAGTAGTAAATTGGAGGGTATTGATCTCACAGATACGCAGTATTTT,CASSKLEGIDLTDTQYF
-,-,TRBJ2-1,TRBV25-1,TGTGCCAGCAGTCACTCTAGTAACAATGAGCAGTTCTTC,CASSHSSNNEQFF
-,-,TRBJ2-1,TRBV30,TGTGCCTGCCTGACAGTACAGGGCTACAATGAGCAGTTCTTC,CACLTVQGYNEQFF
-,-,TRBJ1-1,TRBV7-3,TGTGCCAGCAGCCCCCGAGGAATCCTAACTGAAGCTTTCTTT,CASSPRGILTEAFF
-,-,TRBJ2-3,TRBV2,TGTGCCAGCAGTGCCGACAGCAGCACAGATACGCAGTATTTT,CASSADSSTDTQYF
-,-,TRBJ1-1,TRBV5-1,TGCGCCAGCAGCGGACCTCGGAACACTGAAGCTTTCTTT,CASSGPRNTEAFF
-,TRBD2,TRBJ2-1,TRBV6-5,TGTGCCAGCAGTTACTCTGGGGGGGAGCTTGAGCAGTTCTTC,CASSYSGGELEQFF
-,-,TRBJ2-7,TRBV6-6,TGTGCCAGCAGTTACTCTCAGGGACCCTCCTACGAGCAGTACTTC,CASSYSQGPSYEQYF
-,-,TRBJ1-4,TRBV9,TGTGCCAGCAGTCCCGATGAACGGACGGATGAAAAACTGTTTTTT,CASSPDERTDEKLFF
-,-,TRBJ2-1,TRBV28,TGTGCCAGCAGTTCCCCACGTACTAGCTGGTACAATGAGCAGTTCTTC,CASSSPRTSWYNEQFF
few,-,TRBJ1-5,TRBV4-1,TGCGCCAGCAGCCAAGTGATGGGGGGAGGTCAGCCCCAGCATTTT,CASSQVMGGGQPQHF